Listed here is a single T cell receptor (beta chain). This clone was picked up one time. It has no known antigen specificity. Base qualities are not at hand, and no much larger clone is one base apart. The V and J ends are trimmed by 5 bases and 0 bases, leaving 17 bases between them. Reading from cysteine to phenylalanine, the CDR3 counts 17 amino acids. The sequence is cut down to CDR3 DNA, 51 bases in frame from base 1. The germline V gene yields SGHAT for CDR1 and FQNNGV for CDR2. Libraries were prepared through the immunoSEQ multiplex PCR assay. The immuneACCESS repertoire file appears here via TCRdb, limited to in-frame rearrangements. These files lack a portion of the clones; in checked studies, under half of the deficit traces to unresolved V genes, and the cause of the others is not known. This sample gives fewer than 80,000 clones in total; over 85% of them show up just once. The ten largest clones represent more than 4% of the sample.

The record originates from a study of technical replicates of blood from several donors (dated 2017 in TCRdb). The receptor was derived from a human donor in good health. Some clones in this sample may be carry-over from other donors' samples. The V gene is TRBV11-2 and the J gene is TRBJ1-3, with the D gene call left open. The sequenced sample consisted of PBMCs. At the DNA level, the sequence is TGTGCCAGCAGCCCACAGACCCCATCGAGCTCTGGAAACACCATATATTTT. It codes for CASSPQTPSSSGNTIYF.